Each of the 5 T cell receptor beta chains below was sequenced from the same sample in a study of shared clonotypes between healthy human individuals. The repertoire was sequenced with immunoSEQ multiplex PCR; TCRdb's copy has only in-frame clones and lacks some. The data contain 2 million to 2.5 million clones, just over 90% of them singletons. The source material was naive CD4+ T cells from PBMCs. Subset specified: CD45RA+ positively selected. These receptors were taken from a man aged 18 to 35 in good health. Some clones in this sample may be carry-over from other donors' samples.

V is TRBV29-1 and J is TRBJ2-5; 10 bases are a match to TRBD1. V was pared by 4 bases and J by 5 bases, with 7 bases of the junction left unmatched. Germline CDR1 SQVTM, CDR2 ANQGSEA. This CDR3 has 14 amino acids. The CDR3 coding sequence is TGCAGCGTTGGGACAGGGGGAATTCGGGAGACCCAGTACTTC. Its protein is CSVGTGGIRETQYF.

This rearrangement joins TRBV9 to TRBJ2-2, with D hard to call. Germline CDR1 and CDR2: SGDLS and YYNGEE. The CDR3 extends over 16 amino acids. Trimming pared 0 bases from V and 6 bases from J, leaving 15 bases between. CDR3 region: CASSVVSLGVPGELFF. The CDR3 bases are TGTGCCAGCAGCGTAGTTTCGCTAGGTGTGCCCGGGGAGCTGTTTTTT.

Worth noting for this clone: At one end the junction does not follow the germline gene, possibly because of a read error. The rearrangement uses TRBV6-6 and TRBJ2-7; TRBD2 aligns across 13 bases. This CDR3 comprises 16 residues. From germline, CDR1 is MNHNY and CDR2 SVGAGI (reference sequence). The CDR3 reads CASRYSGLAGTYEQYF. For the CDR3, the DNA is TGTGCCAGCAGGTACTCGGGACTAGCGGGAACCTACGAGCAGTACTTC.

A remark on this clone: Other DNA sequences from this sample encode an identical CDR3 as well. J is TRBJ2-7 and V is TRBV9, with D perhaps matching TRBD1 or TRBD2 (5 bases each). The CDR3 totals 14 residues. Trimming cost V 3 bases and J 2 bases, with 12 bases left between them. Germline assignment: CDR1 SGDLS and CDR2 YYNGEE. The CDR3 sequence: CASSASGTTYEQYF. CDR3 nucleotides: TGTGCCAGCAGCGCGTCCGGGACGACCTACGAGCAGTACTTC.

CDR3 in DNA: TGTGCCGAGGTCCCCTCCCGGGGCACTGAAGCTTTCTTT. It codes for CAEVPSRGTEAFF. This rearrangement joins TRBV6-5 to TRBJ1-1; D unclear. V was trimmed by 11 bases and J by 4 bases, leaving 17 bases between them. Germline values: CDR1 MNHEY, CDR2 SVGAGI. The CDR3 extends over 13 amino acids.